The present T cell receptor (beta chain) was sequenced within a study of CD4 and CD8 cells across lung adenocarcinoma regions. Trimming cost V 10 bases and J 12 bases, with 28 bases left between them. In germline, CDR1 is KGHDR, CDR2 SFDVKD. The CDR3 spans 15 residues. Samples came from patients with localized non-small cell lung adenocarcinoma. TCRdb re-called the PCR reads with MiXCR, one entry per CDR3 protein. The sample lists some 25,000 distinct CDR3 sequences, about half occurring once. Sequences were obtained from CD8+ T cells from the center of a lung tumor. The chain couples TRBV24-1 to TRBJ2-3; weak D call: TRBD1 (7 bases). The TCR originated in a male donor with lung adenocarcinoma. The CD4 and CD8 labels of this study may be unreliable. The DNA of the CDR3 is TGTGCCACGAGGCGAGGGGGCGGGATCCCAGAGACCCAGTATTTT. This sequence encodes CATRRGGGIPETQYF.